The clone carrying this TCR beta chain came up a few times. The target antigen is unknown. This entry belongs to a study of regulatory T cells in long-lasting Graves disease. Per the germline V gene, CDR1 is MNHNS and CDR2 is SASEGT. Deletions cut 7 bases from V and 3 bases from J, with 21 bases between. This CDR3 comprises 17 residues. The time point: newly diagnosed GD, antithyroid drugs for less than 3 months. From RNA extracted from PBMCs, the TCR library was made. Study results and caveats: Not thyroid tissue but only peripheral blood was studied.

Investigators prepared the TCR beta libraries by applying iRepertoire HTBI primers and Arm-PCR of CDR3 regions. Each CDR3 protein is one row after TCRdb ran MiXCR on the multiplex PCR reads. The sample includes approximately 540,000 distinct CDR3 sequences, around 13% of them seen just once. These sequences were also reported in another study, on T cells in Graves' hyperthyroidism and ophthalmopathy.

The receptor was isolated from a woman in her twenties or thirties with Graves disease. V gene TRBV6-1 combines with J gene TRBJ2-2; the D call may be TRBD1 or TRBD2 (6 bases each). Sequenced here: peripheral blood mononuclear cells (PBMCs), sampled at new diagnosis, from a patient treated with antithyroid drugs. DNA for the CDR3: TGTGCCAGCAAAAAAAGGTCGGGGGCCAGGTACACCGGGGAGCTGTTTTTT. Encoded protein: CASKKRSGARYTGELFF.